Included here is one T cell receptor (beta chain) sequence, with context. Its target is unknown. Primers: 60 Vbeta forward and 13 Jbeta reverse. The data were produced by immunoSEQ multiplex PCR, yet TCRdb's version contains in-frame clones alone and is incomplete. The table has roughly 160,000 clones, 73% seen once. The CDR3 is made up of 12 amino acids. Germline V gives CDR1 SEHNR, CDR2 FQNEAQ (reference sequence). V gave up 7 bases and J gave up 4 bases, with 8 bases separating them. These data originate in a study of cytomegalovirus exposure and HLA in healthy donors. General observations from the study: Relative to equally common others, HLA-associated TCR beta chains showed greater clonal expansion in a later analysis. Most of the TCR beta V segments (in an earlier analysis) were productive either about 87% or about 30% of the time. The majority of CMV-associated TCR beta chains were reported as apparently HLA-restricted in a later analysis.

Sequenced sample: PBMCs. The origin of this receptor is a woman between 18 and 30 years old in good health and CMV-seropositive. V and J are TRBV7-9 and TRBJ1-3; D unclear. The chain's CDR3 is CASITTGNTIYF. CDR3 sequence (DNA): TGTGCCAGCATCACGACAGGAAACACCATATATTTT.